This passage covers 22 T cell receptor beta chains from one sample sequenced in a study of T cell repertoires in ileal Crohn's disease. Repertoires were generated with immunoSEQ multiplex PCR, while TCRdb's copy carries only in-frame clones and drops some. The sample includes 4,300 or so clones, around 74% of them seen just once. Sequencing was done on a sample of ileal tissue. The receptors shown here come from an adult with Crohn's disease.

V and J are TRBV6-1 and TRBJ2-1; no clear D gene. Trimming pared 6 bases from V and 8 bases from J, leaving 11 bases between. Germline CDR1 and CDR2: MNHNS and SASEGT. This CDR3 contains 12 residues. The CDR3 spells CASRSSKYEQFF. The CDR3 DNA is TGTGCCAGCAGGAGTAGTAAGTATGAGCAGTTCTTC.

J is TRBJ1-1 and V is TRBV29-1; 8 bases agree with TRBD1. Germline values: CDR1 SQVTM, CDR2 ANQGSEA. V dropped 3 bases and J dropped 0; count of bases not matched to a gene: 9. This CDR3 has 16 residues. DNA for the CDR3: TGCAGCGTTGAGGGCCAGACAGGGGCCATGAACACTGAAGCTTTCTTT. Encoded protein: CSVEGQTGAMNTEAFF.

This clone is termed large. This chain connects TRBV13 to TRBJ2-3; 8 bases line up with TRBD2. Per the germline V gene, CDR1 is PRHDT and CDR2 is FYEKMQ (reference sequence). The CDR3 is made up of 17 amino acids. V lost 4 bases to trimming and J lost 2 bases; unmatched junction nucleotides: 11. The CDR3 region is CASSSPRGGGTTDTQYF. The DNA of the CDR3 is TGTGCCAGCAGCTCCCCGAGGGGCGGGGGGACCACAGATACGCAGTATTTT.

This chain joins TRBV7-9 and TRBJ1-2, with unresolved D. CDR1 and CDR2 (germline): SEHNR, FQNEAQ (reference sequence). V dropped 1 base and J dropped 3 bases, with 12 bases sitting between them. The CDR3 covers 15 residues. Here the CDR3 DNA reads TGTGCCAGCAGCTTAGATTTTCTTCAGTACTATGGCTACACCTTC. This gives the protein CASSLDFLQYYGYTF. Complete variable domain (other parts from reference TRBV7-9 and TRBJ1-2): DTGVSQNPRHKITKRGQNVTFRCDPISEHNRLYWYRQTLGQGPEFLTYFQNEAQLEKSRLLSDRFSAERPKGSFSTLEIQRTEQGDSAMYLCASSLDFLQYYGYTFGSGTRLTVV.

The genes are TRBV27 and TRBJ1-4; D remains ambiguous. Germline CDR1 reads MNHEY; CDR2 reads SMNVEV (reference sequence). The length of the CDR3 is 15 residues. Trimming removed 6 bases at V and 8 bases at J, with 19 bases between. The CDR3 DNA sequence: TGTGCCAGCAGCCCGACACTGGCAGTTGGCGAAAAACTGTTTTTT. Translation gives CASSPTLAVGEKLFF.

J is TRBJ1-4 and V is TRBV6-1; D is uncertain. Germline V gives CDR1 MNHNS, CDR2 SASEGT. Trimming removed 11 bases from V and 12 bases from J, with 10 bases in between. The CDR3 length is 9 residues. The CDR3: CAGHSELFF. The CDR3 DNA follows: TGTGCCGGGCACTCAGAACTGTTTTTT.

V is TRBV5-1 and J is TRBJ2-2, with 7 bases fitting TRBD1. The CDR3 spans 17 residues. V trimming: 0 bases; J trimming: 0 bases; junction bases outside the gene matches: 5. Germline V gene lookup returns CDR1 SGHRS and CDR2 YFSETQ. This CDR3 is CASSLDPGTANTGELFF. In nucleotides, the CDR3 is TGCGCCAGCAGCTTGGACCCCGGGACAGCGAACACCGGGGAGCTGTTTTTT.

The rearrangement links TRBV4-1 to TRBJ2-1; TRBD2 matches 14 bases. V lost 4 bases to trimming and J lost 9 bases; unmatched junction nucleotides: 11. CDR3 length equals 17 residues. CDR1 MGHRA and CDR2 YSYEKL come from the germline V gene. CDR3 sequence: CASSLHPGTSGGGEQFF. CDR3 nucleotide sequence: TGCGCCAGCAGCCTCCACCCCGGGACTAGCGGGGGAGGTGAGCAGTTCTTC.

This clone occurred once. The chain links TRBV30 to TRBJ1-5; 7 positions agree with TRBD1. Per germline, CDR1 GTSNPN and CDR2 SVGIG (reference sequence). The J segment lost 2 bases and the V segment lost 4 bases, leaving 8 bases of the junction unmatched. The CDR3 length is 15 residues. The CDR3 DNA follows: TGTGCCTGGAAGTTGTCCGGACAGGGCAATCAGCCCCAGCATTTT. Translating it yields CAWKLSGQGNQPQHF.

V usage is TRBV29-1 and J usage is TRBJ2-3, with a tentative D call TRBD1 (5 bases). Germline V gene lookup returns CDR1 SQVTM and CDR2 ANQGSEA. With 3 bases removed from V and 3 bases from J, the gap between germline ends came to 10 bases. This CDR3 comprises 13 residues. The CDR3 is CSVDEKGTDTQYF. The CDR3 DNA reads TGCAGCGTTGACGAGAAGGGGACAGATACGCAGTATTTT.

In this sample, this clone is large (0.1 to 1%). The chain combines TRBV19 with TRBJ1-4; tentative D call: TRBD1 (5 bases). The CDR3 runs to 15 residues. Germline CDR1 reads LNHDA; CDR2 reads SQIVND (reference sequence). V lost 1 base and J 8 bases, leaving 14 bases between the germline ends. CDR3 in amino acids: CASSIVGQGGEKLFF. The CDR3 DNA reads TGTGCCAGTAGTATAGTTGGGCAGGGTGGCGAAAAACTGTTTTTT.

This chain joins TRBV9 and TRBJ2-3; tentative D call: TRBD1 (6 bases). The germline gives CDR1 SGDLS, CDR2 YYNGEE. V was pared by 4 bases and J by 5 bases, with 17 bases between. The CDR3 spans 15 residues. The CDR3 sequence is CASSQGPGARDTQYF. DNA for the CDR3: TGTGCCAGCAGCCAAGGTCCAGGGGCCCGAGATACGCAGTATTTT.

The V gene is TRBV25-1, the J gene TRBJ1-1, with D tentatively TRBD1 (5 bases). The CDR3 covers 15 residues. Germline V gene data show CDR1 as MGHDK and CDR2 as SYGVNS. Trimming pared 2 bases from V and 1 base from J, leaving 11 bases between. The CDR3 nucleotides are TGTGCCAGCAGTGAACACGACAGCCCGAACACTGAAGCTTTCTTT. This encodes CASSEHDSPNTEAFF.

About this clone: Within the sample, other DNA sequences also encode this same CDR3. In DNA, the CDR3 is TGTGCCAGCAGCCCAGGCAGAGCGAACACTGAAGCTTTCTTT. This encodes CASSPGRANTEAFF. The chain employs TRBV7-2 and TRBJ1-1; D remains unclear. The germline gives CDR1 SGHTA, CDR2 FQGNSA. V was trimmed by 5 bases and J by 1 base, leaving 11 bases between them. The CDR3 is made up of 14 amino acids.

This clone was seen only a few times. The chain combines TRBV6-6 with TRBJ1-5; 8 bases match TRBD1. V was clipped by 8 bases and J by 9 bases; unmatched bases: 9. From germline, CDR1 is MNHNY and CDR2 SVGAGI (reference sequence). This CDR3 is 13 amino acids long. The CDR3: CASGLDRDRPQHF. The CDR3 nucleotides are TGTGCCAGCGGTTTGGACAGGGACCGGCCCCAGCATTTT.

CDR3 DNA: TGCGCCAGCAGCCCCGGACAAGTTGCCTATGGCTACACCTTC. Protein product: CASSPGQVAYGYTF. V and J are TRBV4-1 and TRBJ1-2; a weak D match, TRBD1 (5 bases). The CDR3 contains 14 residues. Trimming left V 4 bases short and J 4 bases short, with 13 bases between. CDR1 and CDR2 (germline): MGHRA, YSYEKL.

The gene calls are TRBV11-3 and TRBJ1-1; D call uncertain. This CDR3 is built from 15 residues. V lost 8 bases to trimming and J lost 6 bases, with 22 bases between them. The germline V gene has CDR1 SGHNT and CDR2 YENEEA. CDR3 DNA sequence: TGTGCCAGCGGAAGCAGGTCGCGGGCGGCCGCTGAAGCTTTCTTT. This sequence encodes CASGSRSRAAAEAFF.

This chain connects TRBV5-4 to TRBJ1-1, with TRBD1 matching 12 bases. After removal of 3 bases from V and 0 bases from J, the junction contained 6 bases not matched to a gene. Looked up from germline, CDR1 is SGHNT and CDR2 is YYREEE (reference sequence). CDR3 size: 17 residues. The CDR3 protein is CASSSGQGASVNTEAFF. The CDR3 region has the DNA TGTGCCAGCAGCTCGGGACAGGGGGCGAGCGTGAACACTGAAGCTTTCTTT.

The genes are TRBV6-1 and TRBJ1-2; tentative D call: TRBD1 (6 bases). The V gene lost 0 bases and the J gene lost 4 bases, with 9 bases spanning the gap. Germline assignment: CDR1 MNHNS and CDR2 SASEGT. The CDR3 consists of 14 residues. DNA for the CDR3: TGTGCCAGCAGTGAAGCGGTAGGGGGCTATGGCTACACCTTC. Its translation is CASSEAVGGYGYTF.

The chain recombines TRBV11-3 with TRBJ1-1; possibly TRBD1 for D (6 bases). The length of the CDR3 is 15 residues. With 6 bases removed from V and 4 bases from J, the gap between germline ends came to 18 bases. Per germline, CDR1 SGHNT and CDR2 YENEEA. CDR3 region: CASRLSVQGATEAFF. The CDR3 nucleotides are TGTGCCAGCAGACTTTCAGTACAGGGCGCCACTGAAGCTTTCTTT. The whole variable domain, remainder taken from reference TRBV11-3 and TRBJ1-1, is EAGVVQSPRYKIIEKKQPVAFWCNPISGHNTLYWYLQNLGQGPELLIRYENEEAVDDSQLPKDRFSAERLKGVDSTLKIQPAELGDSAVYLCASRLSVQGATEAFFGQGTRLTVV.

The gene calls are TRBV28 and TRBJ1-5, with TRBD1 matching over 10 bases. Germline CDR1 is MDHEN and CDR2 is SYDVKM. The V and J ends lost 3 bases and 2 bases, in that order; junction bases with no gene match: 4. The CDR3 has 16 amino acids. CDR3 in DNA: TGTGCCAGCAGTTTGCCGGGACAGGGGCGCAATCAGCCCCAGCATTTT. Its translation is CASSLPGQGRNQPQHF.

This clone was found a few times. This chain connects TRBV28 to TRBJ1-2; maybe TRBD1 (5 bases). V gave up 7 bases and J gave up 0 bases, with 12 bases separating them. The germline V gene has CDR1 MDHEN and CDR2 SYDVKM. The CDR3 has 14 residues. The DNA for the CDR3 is TGTGCCAGCATACGACAGAGAGCTAACTATGGCTACACCTTC. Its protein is CASIRQRANYGYTF.